This TCR beta chain was profiled in a study of blood T cell repertoires in COVID-19 (dated by TCRdb to 2019 to 2021). For the study in its entirety: Collaborator samples came from the United States, Italy and Spain and covered acute and convalescent phases of COVID-19. The prospective study material was composed of cDNA or gDNA derived from T cells, B-cell-depleted T cells, or PBMCs. The dataset comprised deeply sampled blood TCRbeta repertoires from subjects exposed to, actively infected with, or recovered from COVID-19. A freely available public database, intended as a resource for researchers studying the immune response to SARS-CoV-2, is where the repertoires were released. Samples were obtained from the ongoing ImmuneRACE study (first 160 participants) and from about 1,300 subjects provided by 6 global collaborators. Sample metadata almost always included a de-identified subject ID, COVID-19 status, age in years and sex. Where HLA class I and class II types were available, the types were taken from metadata supplied by the sample provider, not from assay-based typing. Study-wide conclusions, independent of this receptor: How much clinical and demographic metadata was included differed by source and by participant, and the metadata was provided uncurated.

Each collaborating institution followed its own protocols to collect whole blood in K2EDTA tubes. For TCRbeta analysis, collaborators shipped samples in one of three forms: frozen whole blood, isolated PBMCs, or DNA extracted from either of those sample types. A note on this clone: Its antigen is currently not known. No qualities accompany the bases; no much larger clone lies one base away.

Looking up the germline V gene yields CDR1 LGHNT and CDR2 FRNRAP. The junction shows trimming of 0 bases on V and 4 bases on J, plus 18 bases between the germline ends. From its cysteine to its phenylalanine, the CDR3 spans 17 amino acids. The CDR3 DNA has 51 bases and is translated from base 1. The immunoSEQ Assay, a bias-controlled multiplex PCR, was used to amplify TCRbeta CDR3 regions from genomic DNA. Turning to the authors' computational methods: The number of nucleated cells in each sample was estimated by amplification of reference gene primers within the assay. To quantify the absolute abundance of each unique TCRbeta CDR3 rearrangement, sequence reads were collapsed and filtered. For each sample, productive Simpson clonality was calculated by taking the square root of Simpson's diversity index across productive rearrangements. The table was pulled from immuneACCESS by TCRdb, which kept in-frame rearrangements only. Such tables lose some clones; where checked, under half of the loss comes from unresolved V genes, and the rest has no known cause. V and J calls plus clone size are reproduced from that table; the DNA served to infer D and trimming. The sample has roughly 92,000 clones on record, just over 90% of them singletons. Clones ranked in the top ten supply approximately 5.1% of the sample.

The receptor was derived from a man aged 45 to 65 with acute or convalescent COVID-19. Sequenced: peripheral blood. This receptor chain uses TRBV12-5 and TRBJ2-5; TRBD2 might be the D gene, on 7 matching bases. The CDR3 is CASGLVMGGRGAETQYF. The DNA sequence is given as TGTGCTAGTGGTTTGGTCATGGGGGGACGGGGGGCAGAGACCCAGTACTTC.